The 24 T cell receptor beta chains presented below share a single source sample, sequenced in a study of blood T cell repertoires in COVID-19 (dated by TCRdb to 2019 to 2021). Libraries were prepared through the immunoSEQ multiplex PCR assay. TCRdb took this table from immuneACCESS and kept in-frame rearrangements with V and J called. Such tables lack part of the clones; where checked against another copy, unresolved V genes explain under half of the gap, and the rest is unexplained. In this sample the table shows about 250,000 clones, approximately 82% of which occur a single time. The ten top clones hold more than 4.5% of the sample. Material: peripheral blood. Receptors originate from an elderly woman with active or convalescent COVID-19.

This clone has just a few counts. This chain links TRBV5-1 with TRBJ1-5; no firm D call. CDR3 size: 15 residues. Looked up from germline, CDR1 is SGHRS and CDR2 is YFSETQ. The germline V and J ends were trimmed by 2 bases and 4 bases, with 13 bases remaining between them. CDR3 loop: CASSFLRAPNQPQHF. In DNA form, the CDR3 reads TGCGCCAGCAGCTTTTTGAGGGCCCCAAATCAGCCCCAGCATTTT.

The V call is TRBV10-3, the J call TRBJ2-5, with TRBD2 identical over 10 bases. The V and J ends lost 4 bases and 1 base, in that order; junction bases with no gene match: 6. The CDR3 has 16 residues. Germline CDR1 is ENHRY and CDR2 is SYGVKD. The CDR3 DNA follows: TGTGCCATCAGTGTGGCTAGCGGGAGAAGCCAAGAGACCCAGTACTTC. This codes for CAISVASGRSQETQYF.

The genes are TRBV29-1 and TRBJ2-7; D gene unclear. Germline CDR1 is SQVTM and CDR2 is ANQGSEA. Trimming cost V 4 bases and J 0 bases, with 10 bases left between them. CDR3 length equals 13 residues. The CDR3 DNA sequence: TGCAGCGTTGCACAGAGAAACTCCTACGAGCAGTACTTC. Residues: CSVAQRNSYEQYF.

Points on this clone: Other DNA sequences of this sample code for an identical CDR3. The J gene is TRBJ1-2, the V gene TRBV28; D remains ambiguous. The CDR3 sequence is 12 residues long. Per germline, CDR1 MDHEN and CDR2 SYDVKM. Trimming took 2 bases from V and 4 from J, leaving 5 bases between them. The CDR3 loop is CASSLRGYGYTF. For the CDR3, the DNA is TGTGCCAGCAGTTTACGGGGCTATGGCTACACCTTC.

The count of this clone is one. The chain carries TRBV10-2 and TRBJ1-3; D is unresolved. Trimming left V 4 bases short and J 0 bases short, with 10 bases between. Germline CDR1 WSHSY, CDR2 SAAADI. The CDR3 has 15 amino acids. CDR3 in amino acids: CASSATRNSGNTIYF. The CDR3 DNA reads TGCGCCAGCAGTGCAACAAGAAACTCTGGAAACACCATATATTTT.

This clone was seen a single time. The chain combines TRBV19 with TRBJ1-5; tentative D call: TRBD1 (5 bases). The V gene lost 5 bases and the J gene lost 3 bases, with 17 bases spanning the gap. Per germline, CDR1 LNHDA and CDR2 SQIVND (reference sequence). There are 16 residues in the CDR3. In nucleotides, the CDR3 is TGTGCCAGTAGTCGAATCCCGGGACTTACCAATCAGCCCCAGCATTTT. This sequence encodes CASSRIPGLTNQPQHF.

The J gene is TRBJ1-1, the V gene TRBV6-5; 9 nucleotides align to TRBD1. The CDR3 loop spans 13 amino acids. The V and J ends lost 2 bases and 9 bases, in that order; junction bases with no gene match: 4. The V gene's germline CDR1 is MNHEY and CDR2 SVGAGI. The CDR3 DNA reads TGTGCCAGCAGTTACCCCGGGACAGGGCAAGCTTTCTTT. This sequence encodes CASSYPGTGQAFF.

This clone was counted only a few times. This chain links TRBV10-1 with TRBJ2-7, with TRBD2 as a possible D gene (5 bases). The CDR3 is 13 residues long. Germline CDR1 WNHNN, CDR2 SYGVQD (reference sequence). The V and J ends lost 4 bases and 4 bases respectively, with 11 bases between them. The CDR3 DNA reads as TGCGCCAGCAGTGTCGGCAGACTATACGAGCAGTACTTC. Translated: CASSVGRLYEQYF.

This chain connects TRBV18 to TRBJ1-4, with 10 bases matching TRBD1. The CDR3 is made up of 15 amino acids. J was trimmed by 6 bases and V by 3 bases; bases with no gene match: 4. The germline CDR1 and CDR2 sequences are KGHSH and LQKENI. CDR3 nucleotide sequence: TGTGCCAGCTCACCGATTGGGACAGGGGATGAAAAACTGTTTTTT. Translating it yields CASSPIGTGDEKLFF. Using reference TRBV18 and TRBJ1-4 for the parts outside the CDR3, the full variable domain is NAGVMQNPRHLVRRRGQEARLRCSPMKGHSHVYWYRQLPEEGLKFMVYLQKENIIDESGMPKERFSAEFPKEGPSILRIQQVVRGDSAAYFCASSPIGTGDEKLFFGSGTQLSVL.

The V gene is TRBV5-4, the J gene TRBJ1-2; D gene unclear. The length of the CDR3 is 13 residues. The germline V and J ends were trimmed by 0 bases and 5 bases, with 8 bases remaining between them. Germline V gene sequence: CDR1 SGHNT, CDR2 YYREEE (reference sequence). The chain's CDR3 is CASSLGGIYGYTF. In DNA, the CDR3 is TGTGCCAGCAGCTTGGGCGGGATTTATGGCTACACCTTC.

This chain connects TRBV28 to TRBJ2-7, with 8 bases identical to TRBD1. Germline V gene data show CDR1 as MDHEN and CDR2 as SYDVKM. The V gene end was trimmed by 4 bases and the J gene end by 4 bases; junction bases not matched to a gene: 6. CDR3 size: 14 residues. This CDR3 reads CASSSTGEDYEQYF. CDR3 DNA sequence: TGTGCCAGCAGTTCGACAGGGGAAGATTACGAGCAGTACTTC. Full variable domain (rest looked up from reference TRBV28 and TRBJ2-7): DVKVTQSSRYLVKRTGEKVFLECVQDMDHENMFWYRQDPGLGLRLIYFSYDVKMKEKGDIPEGYSVSREKKERFSLILESASTNQTSMYLCASSSTGEDYEQYFGPGTRLTVT.

The DNA of the CDR3 is TGTGCCAGCGGAACAGGAGGGACCACAGATACGCAGTATTTT. Encoded protein: CASGTGGTTDTQYF. The chain is built from TRBV6-5 and TRBJ2-3; possible D gene TRBD2, 6 bases. Trimming removed 8 bases from V and 2 bases from J, with 14 bases in between. The CDR3 is made up of 14 amino acids. Germline values: CDR1 MNHEY, CDR2 SVGAGI.

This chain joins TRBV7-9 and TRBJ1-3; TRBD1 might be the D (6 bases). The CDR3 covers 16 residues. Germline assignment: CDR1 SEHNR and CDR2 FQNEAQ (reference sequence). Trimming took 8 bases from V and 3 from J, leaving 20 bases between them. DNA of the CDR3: TGTGCCAGCTTGTCGGGTGGCGGGGGCCGTGGAAACACCATATATTTT. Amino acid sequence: CASLSGGGGRGNTIYF.

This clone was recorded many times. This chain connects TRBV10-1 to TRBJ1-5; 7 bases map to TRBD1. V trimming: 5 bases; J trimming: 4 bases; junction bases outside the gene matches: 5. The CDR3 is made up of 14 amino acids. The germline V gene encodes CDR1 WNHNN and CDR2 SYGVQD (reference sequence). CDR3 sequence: CASSPGTANQPQHF. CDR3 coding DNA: TGCGCCAGCAGTCCCGGGACAGCAAATCAGCCCCAGCATTTT.

In DNA, the CDR3 is TGCGCCAGCAGCTTGTCCGGGGAAGGATGGGAGCTGTTTTTT. Its translation is CASSLSGEGWELFF. The chain joins TRBV5-1 to TRBJ2-2; D may be TRBD2 (5 bases). Trimming removed 1 base from V and 9 bases from J, with 13 bases in between. CDR1 and CDR2 (germline): SGHRS, YFSETQ. The CDR3 runs to 14 residues.

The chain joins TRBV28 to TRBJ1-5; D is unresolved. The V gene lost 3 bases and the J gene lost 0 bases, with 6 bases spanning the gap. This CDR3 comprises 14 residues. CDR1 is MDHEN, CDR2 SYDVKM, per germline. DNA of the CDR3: TGTGCCAGCAGTTTCTCCAGTAGCAATCAGCCCCAGCATTTT. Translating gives CASSFSSSNQPQHF.

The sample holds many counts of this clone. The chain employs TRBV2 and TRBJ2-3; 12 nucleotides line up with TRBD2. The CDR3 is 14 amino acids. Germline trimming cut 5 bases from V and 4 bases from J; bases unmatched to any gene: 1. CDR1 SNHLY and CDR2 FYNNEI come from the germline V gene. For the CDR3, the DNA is TGTGCCAGCAGTAGGACTAGCGGGGCAGATACGCAGTATTTT. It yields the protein CASSRTSGADTQYF.

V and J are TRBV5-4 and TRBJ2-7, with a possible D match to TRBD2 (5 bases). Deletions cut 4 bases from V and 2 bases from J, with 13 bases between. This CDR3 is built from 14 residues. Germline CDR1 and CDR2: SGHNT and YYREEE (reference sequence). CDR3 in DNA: TGTGCCAGCAGCATAAAGCGGCCCCCCTACGAGCAGTACTTC. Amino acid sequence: CASSIKRPPYEQYF.

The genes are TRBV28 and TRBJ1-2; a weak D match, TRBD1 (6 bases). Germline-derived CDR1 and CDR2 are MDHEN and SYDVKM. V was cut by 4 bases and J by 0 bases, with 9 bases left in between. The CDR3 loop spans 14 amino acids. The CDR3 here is CASSSTGANYGYTF. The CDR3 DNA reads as TGTGCCAGCAGTTCGACAGGTGCTAACTATGGCTACACCTTC.

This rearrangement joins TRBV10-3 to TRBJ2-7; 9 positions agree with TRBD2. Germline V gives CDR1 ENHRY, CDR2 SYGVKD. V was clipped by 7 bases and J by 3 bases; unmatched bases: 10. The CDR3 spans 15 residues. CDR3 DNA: TGTGCCATCAAAGAAGCGGGGGGTGAAGTCTACGAGCAGTACTTC. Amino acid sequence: CAIKEAGGEVYEQYF.

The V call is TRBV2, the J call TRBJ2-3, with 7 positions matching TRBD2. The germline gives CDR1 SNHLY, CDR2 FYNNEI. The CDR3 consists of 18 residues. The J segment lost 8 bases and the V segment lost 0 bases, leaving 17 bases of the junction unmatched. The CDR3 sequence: CASSEASFTRVSGGTQYF. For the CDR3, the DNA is TGTGCCAGCAGTGAAGCTTCGTTCACGAGGGTTTCGGGAGGTACGCAGTATTTT.

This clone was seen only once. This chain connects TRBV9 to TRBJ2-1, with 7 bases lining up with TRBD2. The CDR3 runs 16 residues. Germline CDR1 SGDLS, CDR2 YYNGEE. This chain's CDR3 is CPRRGGLGGSYNEQFF. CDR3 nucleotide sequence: TGTCCCCGCCGCGGGGGTTTGGGGGGCTCCTACAATGAGCAGTTCTTC.

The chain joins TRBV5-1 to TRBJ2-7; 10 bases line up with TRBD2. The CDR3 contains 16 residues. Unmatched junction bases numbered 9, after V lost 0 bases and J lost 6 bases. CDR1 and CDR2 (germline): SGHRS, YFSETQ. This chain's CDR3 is CASSLESSGSIREQYF. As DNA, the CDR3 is TGCGCCAGCAGCTTGGAGTCTAGCGGGAGTATCCGCGAGCAGTACTTC.

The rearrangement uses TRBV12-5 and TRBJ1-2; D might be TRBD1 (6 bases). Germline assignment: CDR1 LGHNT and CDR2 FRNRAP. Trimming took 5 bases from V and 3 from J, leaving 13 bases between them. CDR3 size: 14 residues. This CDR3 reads CASGPGAAHYGYTF. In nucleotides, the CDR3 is TGTGCTAGTGGTCCAGGGGCAGCCCACTATGGCTACACCTTC.